The 30 T cell receptor beta chains below were found in one sample sequenced in a study of CD8+CD57+ T cells in acquired aplastic anemia. All sequencing subjects had displayed CD8+CD57+ cell expansion on flow cytometry. The use of genomic DNA as template underpinned the TCR beta VDJ and CDR3 profiling. Each CDR3 protein gets one entry after TCRdb re-called the reads with MiXCR. Among hundreds of thousands of distinct CDR3 sequences listed, roughly a third were seen once. The sequenced sample was sorted CD4+, CD8+, or CD8+CD57+ T cells (not recorded which) from PBMCs. The receptors stem from a human donor with aplastic anemia.

This clonotype was observed at least ten times. The genes are TRBV10-3 and TRBJ2-7; D ambiguous. V shed 0 bases and J shed 2 bases, with 8 bases lying between them. From germline, CDR1 is ENHRY and CDR2 SYGVKD. This CDR3 contains 14 residues. CDR3 bases: TGTGCCATCAGTGAGTCGGCCGGTACCTACGAGCAGTACTTC. Protein sequence: CAISESAGTYEQYF.

V gene TRBV13 combines with J gene TRBJ1-5; tentatively, D is TRBD1 (5 bases). The CDR3 loop spans 15 amino acids. Per germline, CDR1 PRHDT and CDR2 FYEKMQ (reference sequence). Trimming shortened V by 6 bases and J by 1 base, and 13 bases separated the two germline ends. Written as DNA, the CDR3 is TGTGCCAGCAGTTACTCTTGGGGGAGCAATCAGCCCCAGCATTTT. Residues: CASSYSWGSNQPQHF.

V gene TRBV20-1 combines with J gene TRBJ1-4, with a possible D match to TRBD1 (5 bases). The CDR3 totals 14 residues. The V and J ends lost 0 bases and 8 bases respectively, with 13 bases between them. Germline V gene lookup returns CDR1 DFQATT and CDR2 SNEGSKA (reference sequence). The CDR3 loop is CSAREGAVKEKLFF. In nucleotides, the CDR3 is TGCAGTGCTAGAGAAGGGGCGGTGAAGGAAAAACTGTTTTTT.

At least ten counts were recorded for this clonotype. This chain links TRBV5-1 with TRBJ1-6; 8 bases agree with TRBD1. Trimming at V came to 1 base and at J to 6 bases, leaving 3 bases not matched to a gene. This CDR3 comprises 15 residues. Germline assignment: CDR1 SGHRS and CDR2 YFSETQ. The CDR3 DNA reads as TGCGCCAGCAGCTTGATGCAGGGGGCTAATTCACCCCTCCACTTT. This translates into CASSLMQGANSPLHF.

This clonotype was counted many times. V usage is TRBV2 and J usage is TRBJ1-5; 8 bases map to TRBD1. The CDR3 has 14 amino acids. Germline CDR1 and CDR2: SNHLY and FYNNEI. The V gene end was trimmed by 3 bases and the J gene end by 6 bases; junction bases not matched to a gene: 4. CDR3 loop: CASSDQGAGQPQHF. In DNA form, the CDR3 reads TGTGCCAGCAGTGACCAGGGGGCGGGTCAGCCCCAGCATTTT.

The V call is TRBV4-2, the J call TRBJ2-7; 8 bases agree with TRBD2. Losses at the gene ends were 2 bases for V and 0 bases for J; bases not matched to a gene: 3. Germline V gives CDR1 LGHNA, CDR2 YNFKEQ. The CDR3 runs to 15 residues. CDR3 region: CASSQRRGDSYEQYF. For the CDR3, the DNA is TGTGCCAGCAGCCAACGGCGGGGGGACTCCTACGAGCAGTACTTC.

For this clonotype: Possible read error: a much larger clone is one base away. V is TRBV2 and J is TRBJ2-7; 7 bases are a match to TRBD2. The CDR3 sequence is 14 residues long. CDR1 SNHLY and CDR2 FYNNEI come from the germline V gene. The ends lost 4 bases at V and 6 bases at J; junction bases unmatched: 9. CDR3 nucleotide sequence: TGTGCCAGCAGTGGGGGGGGTGGGAGCGGCGAGCAGTACTTC. It translates to CASSGGGGSGEQYF.

The chain links TRBV11-3 to TRBJ1-1; no definite D call. Trimming took 2 bases from V and 5 from J, leaving 15 bases between them. The CDR3 is 15 amino acids. Per germline, CDR1 SGHNT and CDR2 YENEEA. The DNA for the CDR3 is TGTGCCAGCAGCTTACGAGTCGCAGGTGAAACTGAAGCTTTCTTT. Translated: CASSLRVAGETEAFF.

This clonotype was counted a single time. The chain couples TRBV24-1 to TRBJ2-7; D is perhaps TRBD1 or TRBD2 (5 bases each). The germline gives CDR1 KGHDR, CDR2 SFDVKD. Deletions cut 11 bases from V and 3 bases from J, with 19 bases between. The CDR3 has 14 residues. CDR3 residues: CAITKGTLVYEQYF. The CDR3, as DNA: TGTGCCATCACAAAAGGGACCCTAGTCTACGAGCAGTACTTC.

This clonotype occurred a few times. This may be a read error: a much more frequent sequence differs by one nucleotide. The chain carries TRBV7-6 and TRBJ1-2; D possibly corresponds to TRBD1 (5 bases). V lost 2 bases, J lost 8 bases, and 15 bases lay in between. The CDR3 is 14 amino acids. Looked up from germline, CDR1 is SGHVS and CDR2 is FNYEAQ. Written as DNA, the CDR3 is TGTGCCAGCAGCTTAAACCGCGGGGCCGGGGGCTACACCTTC. Translation: CASSLNRGAGGYTF.

This clonotype was seen only once. The genes are TRBV9 and TRBJ2-3; 8 bases line up with TRBD2. The CDR3 length is 14 residues. Germline lookup yields CDR1 SGDLS and CDR2 YYNGEE. With V trimmed by 4 bases and J by 4 bases, 5 bases remained unmatched. The CDR3 region has the DNA TGTGCCAGCAGCCCCCTAGCGGGTGCAGATACGCAGTATTTT. Translating it yields CASSPLAGADTQYF.

On this clonotype: One end of the junction does not line up with germline, which may come from a read error. V usage is TRBV7-9 and J usage is TRBJ2-5; possibly TRBD2 for D (5 bases). Germline V gene data show CDR1 as SEHNR and CDR2 as FQNEAQ (reference sequence). CDR3 length equals 13 residues. The CDR3 loop is CGSSKGVRETQYF. CDR3 DNA sequence: TGTGGCAGCAGCAAGGGAGTTCGGGAGACCCAGTACTTC.

This clonotype was counted ten times or more. The gene calls are TRBV7-2 and TRBJ1-1; 7 bases are a match to TRBD1. Germline V gene sequence: CDR1 SGHTA, CDR2 FQGNSA. Unmatched junction bases numbered 13, after V lost 7 bases and J lost 11 bases. The CDR3 is made up of 13 amino acids. CDR3 nucleotide sequence: TGTGCCAGCAACCGCGAGACAGGGAGGTATGCTTTCTTT. Its translation is CASNRETGRYAFF.

This clonotype was recorded at least ten times. Here the CDR3 reads CASSGTPRADTQYF. In nucleotides, the CDR3 is TGTGCCAGCAGTGGGACACCGAGGGCAGATACGCAGTATTTT. This sequence joins TRBV2 and TRBJ2-3; D might be TRBD1 or TRBD2, each matching 5 bases. The germline gives CDR1 SNHLY, CDR2 FYNNEI. Trimming stripped 4 bases from V and 4 bases from J, with 12 bases between. This CDR3 is 14 amino acids long.

J is TRBJ1-5 and V is TRBV2; the D is unclear. The V gene lost 7 bases and the J gene lost 7 bases, with 14 bases spanning the gap. Germline assignment: CDR1 SNHLY and CDR2 FYNNEI. The CDR3 has 13 residues. The CDR3: CASTEGGRQPQHF. In nucleotides, the CDR3 is TGTGCCAGCACAGAAGGAGGCAGGCAGCCCCAGCATTTT.

In this sample, this clonotype turned up many times. The chain combines TRBV2 with TRBJ1-5, with D unresolved. CDR3 length: 14 residues. With 7 bases removed from V and 2 bases from J, the gap between germline ends came to 12 bases. Germline V lookup: CDR1 SNHLY, CDR2 FYNNEI. The CDR3 region is CASTGYWGNQPQHF. The CDR3 coding sequence is TGTGCCAGCACCGGCTATTGGGGCAATCAGCCCCAGCATTTT.

The table lists this clonotype with a few counts. The chain joins TRBV5-6 to TRBJ2-7; 10 nucleotides align to TRBD1. CDR1 and CDR2 (germline): SGHDT, YYEEEE. With 2 bases clipped from V and 2 bases from J, the junction kept 4 bases outside the gene matches. The CDR3 contains 15 residues. DNA for the CDR3: TGTGCCAGCAGCTTCGGAGGGACAGGGGCCTACGAGCAGTACTTC. It is translated as CASSFGGTGAYEQYF. Full variable domain (remainder filled in from reference TRBV5-6 and TRBJ2-7): DAGVTQSPTHLIKTRGQQVTLRCSPKSGHDTVSWYQQALGQGPQFIFQYYEEEERQRGNFPDRFSGHQFPNYSSELNVNALLLGDSALYLCASSFGGTGAYEQYFGPGTRLTVT.

This clonotype was counted ten times or more. The CDR3 region is CATSALPGREIENYEQYF. For the CDR3, the DNA is TGTGCCACCAGTGCCCTGCCGGGACGGGAAATAGAAAACTACGAGCAGTACTTC. The chain recombines TRBV24-1 with TRBJ2-7; D could derive from TRBD1 or TRBD2 (5 bases each). The CDR3 runs 18 residues. Germline values: CDR1 KGHDR, CDR2 SFDVKD. Deletions cut 5 bases from V and 3 bases from J, with 25 bases between.

The chain has TRBV10-1 and TRBJ1-2; maybe TRBD1 (6 bases). The germline V gene encodes CDR1 WNHNN and CDR2 SYGVQD (reference sequence). This CDR3 has 17 amino acids. V dropped 2 bases and J dropped 4 bases, with 20 bases sitting between them. The CDR3: CASSEPPGGLDSYGYTF. The CDR3 nucleotides are TGCGCCAGCAGTGAGCCGCCGGGGGGCCTAGACAGCTATGGCTACACCTTC.

This clonotype was recorded many times. The chain joins TRBV15 to TRBJ2-3; D possibly corresponds to TRBD2 (6 bases). This CDR3 region has 15 residues. Germline loops: CDR1 LNHNV, CDR2 YYDKDF (reference sequence). V was pared by 0 bases and J by 0 bases, with 7 bases between. The CDR3: CATSRDGGSTDTQYF. CDR3 DNA sequence: TGTGCCACCAGCAGAGATGGAGGGAGCACAGATACGCAGTATTTT.

For this clonotype: The junction shows a germline mismatch at one end, possibly a read error. J is TRBJ2-1 and V is TRBV20-1; 8 nucleotides agree with TRBD2. The CDR3 runs 16 residues. The germline V gene has CDR1 DFQATT and CDR2 SNEGSKA (reference sequence). In DNA form, the CDR3 reads TGCAGTGCTAGTGTCCGTACTAGCGGTAACTACAATGAGCAGCTCTTC. Translating gives CSASVRTSGNYNEQLF.

This chain joins TRBV6-4 and TRBJ2-2; D remains unclear. This CDR3 is 15 amino acids long. Trimming left V 5 bases short and J 8 bases short, with 18 bases between. CDR1 is MRHNA, CDR2 SNTAGT, per germline. The CDR3 loop reads CASSRTPERLGELFF. The CDR3 DNA reads as TGTGCCAGCAGTCGAACCCCCGAGCGTTTGGGGGAGCTGTTTTTT.

This chain links TRBV4-1 with TRBJ2-1; TRBD2 agrees at 8 bases. The CDR3 contains 16 residues. Losses at the gene ends were 0 bases for V and 5 bases for J; bases not matched to a gene: 6. CDR1 is MGHRA, CDR2 YSYEKL, per germline. The CDR3 loop reads CASSQDGGGLDNEQFF. CDR3 nucleotides: TGCGCCAGCAGCCAAGACGGCGGGGGGTTGGACAATGAGCAGTTCTTC.

V gene TRBV5-1 combines with J gene TRBJ1-3; D is undetermined. Trimming stripped 4 bases from V and 2 bases from J, with 13 bases between. The CDR3 totals 15 residues. Germline V lookup: CDR1 SGHRS, CDR2 YFSETQ. The CDR3, as DNA: TGCGCCAGCAGCAAGGATGGGTCTGCTGGAAACACCATATATTTT. The encoded protein is CASSKDGSAGNTIYF. The full variable domain, in which reference TRBV5-1 and TRBJ1-3 provide the parts outside the CDR3, is KAGVTQTPRYLIKTRGQQVTLSCSPISGHRSVSWYQQTPGQGLQFLFEYFSETQRNKGNFPGRFSGRQFSNSRSEMNVSTLELGDSALYLCASSKDGSAGNTIYFGEGSWLTVV.

This chain joins TRBV9 and TRBJ2-3; 8 positions match TRBD2. The V and J ends lost 4 bases and 7 bases, in that order; junction bases with no gene match: 8. The CDR3 runs 14 residues. The germline V gene encodes CDR1 SGDLS and CDR2 YYNGEE. The CDR3 sequence: CASSFLSGTYTQYF. CDR3 nucleotides: TGTGCCAGCAGCTTTCTTAGCGGGACGTATACGCAGTATTTT.

In nucleotides, the CDR3 is TGTGCCTGGAGTCCAACGGGATTTAACTATGGCTACACCTTC. Amino acids: CAWSPTGFNYGYTF. The chain employs TRBV30 and TRBJ1-2; D unclear. The CDR3 is 14 amino acids. The germline gives CDR1 GTSNPN, CDR2 SVGIG (reference sequence). V was cut by 2 bases and J by 1 base, with 11 bases left in between.

This clonotype has a count of ten or more. The chain carries TRBV2 and TRBJ1-1, with 7 bases lining up with TRBD1. There are 15 residues in the CDR3. CDR1 is SNHLY, CDR2 FYNNEI, per germline. J lost 2 bases, V lost 6 bases, and 9 bases had no gene match. The CDR3 loop reads CASSGYGTANTEAFF. As DNA, the CDR3 is TGTGCCAGCAGCGGATACGGGACAGCTAACACTGAAGCTTTCTTT.

This chain links TRBV5-1 with TRBJ2-7; D is undetermined. CDR3 size: 14 residues. Trimming shortened V by 0 bases and J by 5 bases, and 12 bases separated the two germline ends. CDR1 is SGHRS, CDR2 YFSETQ, per germline. The CDR3 coding sequence is TGCGCCAGCAGCTTGGACTCGAGATCCGACGAGCAGTACTTC. Amino acids: CASSLDSRSDEQYF.

The sample holds a few counts of this clonotype. The V and J genes are TRBV11-2 and TRBJ1-3, with unresolved D. In germline, CDR1 is SGHAT, CDR2 FQNNGV. This CDR3 contains 16 residues. Deletions cut 1 base from V and 1 base from J, with 11 bases between. CDR3 amino acids: CASSLVGGGSGNTIYF. The DNA for the CDR3 is TGTGCCAGCAGCTTAGTGGGAGGAGGTTCTGGAAACACCATATATTTT.

The chain joins TRBV19 to TRBJ2-1; 12 nucleotides align to TRBD2. The CDR3 runs 16 residues. V was clipped by 8 bases and J by 5 bases; unmatched bases: 10. Per the germline V gene, CDR1 is LNHDA and CDR2 is SQIVND (reference sequence). CDR3 sequence (DNA): TGTGCCAGTGGTTCGCACCCTAGCGGGAGGGACAATGAGCAGTTCTTC. It codes for CASGSHPSGRDNEQFF. Full variable domain (missing parts from reference TRBV19 and TRBJ2-1): DGGITQSPKYLFRKEGQNVTLSCEQNLNHDAMYWYRQDPGQGLRLIYYSQIVNDFQKGDIAEGYSVSREKKESFPLTVTSAQKNPTAFYLCASGSHPSGRDNEQFFGPGTRLTVL.